The sequence of this T cell receptor (beta chain) was determined in a study of regulatory T cells in long-lasting Graves disease. Relying on iRepertoire HTBI primers and Arm-PCR of CDR3 regions, the team built TCR beta libraries. TCRdb reprocessed the multiplex PCR reads via MiXCR and lists one record per CDR3 protein. Seen here are a few hundred thousand distinct CDR3 sequences, roughly 18% observed once, and the top ten hold 12% to 15%. This clonotype has ten or more counts. Documented time point: newly diagnosed GD, antithyroid drugs for less than 3 months. Scientists built the TCR library using RNA that was extracted from PBMCs. The same specimen was also included in a second study, on T cells in Graves' hyperthyroidism and ophthalmopathy.

This TCR came from a woman between 25 and 40 years old with Graves disease. The sample consisted of peripheral blood mononuclear cells (PBMCs), taken at new diagnosis, from a patient treated with antithyroid drugs.

The CDR3 coding sequence is TGTGCCAGCAGCCAGACAGCGATCCAAGAGACCCAGTACTTC. Its translation: CASSQTAIQETQYF. The J gene is TRBJ2-5, the V gene TRBV3-1, with D possibly TRBD1 on 5 matching bases. Trimming stripped 3 bases from V and 1 base from J, with 9 bases between. The CDR3 runs 14 residues. Per the germline V gene, CDR1 is LGHDT and CDR2 is YNNKEL (reference sequence).